These T cell receptor beta chains were read from a single sample in a study of T cells in tumors after PD-1 blockade. This table comes from immunoSEQ multiplex PCR, and its TCRdb copy is limited to in-frame clones, with some not included. This sample carries roughly 13,000 clones, 55% to 80% of them seen once, and the ten largest clones take roughly 30%. This specimen consisted of tumor tissue, obtained after anti-PD-1 treatment. The receptor source for this set is a human donor with cutaneous squamous cell carcinoma. Each CDR3 is given with its conserved first and last residue. The size field is filled for only some rows; it gives once, few, many or a size class.

V gene	J gene	clone size	CDR3 protein
TRBV7-2	TRBJ2-7	NA	CASSLSSASYEQYF
TRBV29-1	TRBJ1-1	NA	CSVERLGVTEAFF
TRBV27	TRBJ2-2	NA	CASKLQGGRELFF
TRBV5-1	TRBJ2-3	NA	CASSRTGPDTQYF
TRBV4-1	TRBJ2-7	NA	CASSQREPDEQYF
TRBV18	TRBJ2-4	NA	CASSPARGSRNIQYF
TRBV7-2	TRBJ2-3	NA	CASSSDYSTDTQYF
TRBV9	TRBJ1-4	NA	CASSRQTGEKLFF
TRBV6-5	TRBJ1-1	few	CASRLTLNTEAFF
TRBV5-8	TRBJ1-4	NA	CASSLEGTGEKLFF
TRBV23-1	TRBJ2-1	NA	CASSPRTGRVENEQFF
TRBV10-3	TRBJ2-1	medium-sized	CAISEDSPGQGGEQFF
TRBV10-1	TRBJ1-3	NA	CASSPVSGNTIYF
TRBV27	TRBJ1-1	NA	CASRTDRVAAEAFF
TRBV4-2	TRBJ2-1	medium-sized	CASSQDLVNEQFF
TRBV5-6	TRBJ1-1	once	CASSQTGANTEAFF
TRBV2	TRBJ1-6	once	CASSGQDRVGSPLHF
TRBV3-1/TRBV3-2	TRBJ1-5	NA	CASSQQGQGGQPQHF
TRBV5-5	TRBJ2-7	NA	CASSLGDPAYEQYF
TRBV7-2	TRBJ2-2	once	CASSLLPGLAGGPNGELFF
TRBV30	TRBJ1-1	NA	CAWSVGLNRTEAFF
TRBV3-1/TRBV3-2	TRBJ2-1	NA	CASSQEATKYTSYNEQFF
TRBV18	TRBJ2-7	few	CASSPVAQQNYEQYF
TRBV7-7	TRBJ2-3	NA	CASSQRSGTTDTQYF
TRBV7-9	TRBJ2-7	NA	CATETSYEQYF
TRBV19	TRBJ2-1	medium-sized	CASSLTGAEQFF
TRBV5-1	TRBJ2-7	few	CASSLVSKLREQYF
TRBV19	TRBJ1-1	NA	CASSMFHSDTEAFF
TRBV21-1	TRBJ2-3	medium-sized	CASSLSGEGVDTQYF
TRBV6-2/TRBV6-3	TRBJ2-3	NA	CASSYSTASVRSSTDTQYF
TRBV29-1	TRBJ2-6	NA	CSVEGDGRTGANVLTF
TRBV9	TRBJ2-7	medium-sized	CASSGQGAYEQYF
TRBV5-4	TRBJ1-4	NA	CASSSPGNEKLFF
TRBV7-2	TRBJ2-7	NA	CASSLEGQGRYEQYF
TRBV2	TRBJ2-3	NA	CASSVQGQGAADTQYF
TRBV4-2	TRBJ2-3	NA	CASSQTGQGSDTQYF
TRBV27	TRBJ2-2	once	CASSWGTSGELFF
TRBV7-2	TRBJ1-6	few	CASSQVTGSDSPLHF
TRBV27	TRBJ2-2	NA	CASTPLAGVSGELFF
TRBV7-8	TRBJ1-1	NA	CASSRTGVDAFF
TRBV28	TRBJ2-7	NA	CASSRRLAEYEQYF
TRBV7-2	TRBJ2-2	NA	CASSFPNRLAVYTGELFF
TRBV5-1	TRBJ2-1	few	CASSGAVPEQFF